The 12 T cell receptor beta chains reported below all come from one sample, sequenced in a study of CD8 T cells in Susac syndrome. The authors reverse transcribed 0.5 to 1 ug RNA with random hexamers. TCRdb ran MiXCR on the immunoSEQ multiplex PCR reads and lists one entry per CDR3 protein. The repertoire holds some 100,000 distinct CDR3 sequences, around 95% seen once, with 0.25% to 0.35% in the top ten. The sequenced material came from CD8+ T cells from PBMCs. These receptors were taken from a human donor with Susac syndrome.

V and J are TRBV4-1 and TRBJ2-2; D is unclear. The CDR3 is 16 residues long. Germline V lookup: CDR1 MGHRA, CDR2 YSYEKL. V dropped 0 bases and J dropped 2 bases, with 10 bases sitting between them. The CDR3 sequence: CASSQETGLNTGELFF. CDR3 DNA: TGCGCCAGCAGCCAAGAGACGGGCTTAAACACCGGGGAGCTGTTTTTT.

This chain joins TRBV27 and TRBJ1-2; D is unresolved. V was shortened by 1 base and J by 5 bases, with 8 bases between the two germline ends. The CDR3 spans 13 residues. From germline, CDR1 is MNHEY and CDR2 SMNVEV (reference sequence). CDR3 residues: CASSLFPEYGYTF. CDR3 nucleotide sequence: TGTGCCAGCAGTTTATTTCCGGAGTATGGCTACACCTTC.

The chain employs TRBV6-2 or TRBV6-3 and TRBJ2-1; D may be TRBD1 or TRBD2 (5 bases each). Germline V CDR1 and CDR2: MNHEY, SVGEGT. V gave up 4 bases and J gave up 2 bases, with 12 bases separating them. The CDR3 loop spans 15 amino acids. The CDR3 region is CASSWPGDAYNEQFF. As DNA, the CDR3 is TGTGCCAGCAGTTGGCCCGGGGACGCCTACAATGAGCAGTTCTTC.

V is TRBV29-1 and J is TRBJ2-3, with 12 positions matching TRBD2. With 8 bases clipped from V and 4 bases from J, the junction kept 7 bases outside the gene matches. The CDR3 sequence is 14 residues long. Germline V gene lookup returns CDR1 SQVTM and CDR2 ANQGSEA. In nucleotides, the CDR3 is TGCAGCATTGCTAGCGGGAGGGATGCAGATACGCAGTATTTT. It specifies CSIASGRDADTQYF.

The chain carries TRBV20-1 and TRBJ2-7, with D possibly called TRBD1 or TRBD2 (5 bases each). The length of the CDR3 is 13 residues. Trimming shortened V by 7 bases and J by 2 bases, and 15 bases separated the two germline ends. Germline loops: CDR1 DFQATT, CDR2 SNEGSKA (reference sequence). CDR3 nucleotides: TGCAGTGGGGACGCCTCGCCTCCCTACGAGCAGTACTTC. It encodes CSGDASPPYEQYF.

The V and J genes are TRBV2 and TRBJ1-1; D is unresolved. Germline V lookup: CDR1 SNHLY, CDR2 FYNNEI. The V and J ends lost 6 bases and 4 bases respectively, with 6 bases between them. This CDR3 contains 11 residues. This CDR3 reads CASRAATEAFF. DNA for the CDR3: TGTGCCAGCAGGGCAGCCACTGAAGCTTTCTTT.

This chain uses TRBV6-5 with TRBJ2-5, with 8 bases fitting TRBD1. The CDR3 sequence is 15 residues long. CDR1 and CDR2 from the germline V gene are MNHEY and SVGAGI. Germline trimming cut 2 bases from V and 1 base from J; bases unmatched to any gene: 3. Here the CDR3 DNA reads TGTGCCAGCAGTTACCGGACAGGGCCCCAAGAGACCCAGTACTTC. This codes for CASSYRTGPQETQYF.

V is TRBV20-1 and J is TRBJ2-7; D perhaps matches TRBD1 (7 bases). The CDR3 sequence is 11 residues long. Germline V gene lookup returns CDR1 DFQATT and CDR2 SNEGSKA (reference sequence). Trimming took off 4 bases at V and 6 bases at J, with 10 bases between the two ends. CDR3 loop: CSATQGGEQYF. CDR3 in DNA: TGCAGTGCTACCCAGGGGGGCGAGCAGTACTTC.

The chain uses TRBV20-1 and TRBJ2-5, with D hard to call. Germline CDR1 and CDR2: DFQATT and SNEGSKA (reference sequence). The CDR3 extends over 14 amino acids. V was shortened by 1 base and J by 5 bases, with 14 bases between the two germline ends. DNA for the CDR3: TGCAGTGCTAGAGTGGGTGGTGGTACGGAGACCCAGTACTTC. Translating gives CSARVGGGTETQYF.

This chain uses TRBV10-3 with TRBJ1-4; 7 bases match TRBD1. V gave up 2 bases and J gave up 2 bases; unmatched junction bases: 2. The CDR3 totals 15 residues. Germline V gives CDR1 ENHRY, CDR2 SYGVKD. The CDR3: CAISEQGGTNEKLFF. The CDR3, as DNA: TGTGCCATCAGTGAGCAGGGGGGGACTAATGAAAAACTGTTTTTT.

The CDR3 is CASSFHGGGVEQFF. The CDR3 DNA reads as TGTGCCAGCAGCTTTCACGGGGGGGGAGTTGAGCAGTTCTTC. This chain joins TRBV13 and TRBJ2-1, with 8 nucleotides matching TRBD2. The CDR3 consists of 14 residues. Germline V gene lookup returns CDR1 PRHDT and CDR2 FYEKMQ (reference sequence). V was clipped by 3 bases and J by 9 bases; unmatched bases: 7. The variable domain in full, with the rest retrieved from reference TRBV13 and TRBJ2-1, is AAGVIQSPRHLIKEKRETATLKCYPIPRHDTVYWYQQGPGQDPQFLISFYEKMQSDKGSIPDRFSAQQFSDYHSELNMSSLELGDSALYFCASSFHGGGVEQFFGPGTRLTVL.

CDR3 sequence reads: CASSSDLRRADTQYF. The CDR3 nucleotides read TGCGCCAGCAGCTCCGACTTACGACGTGCAGATACGCAGTATTTT. The chain links TRBV5-1 to TRBJ2-3; D uncertain. V lost 3 bases to trimming and J lost 4 bases, with 15 bases between them. The CDR3 runs 15 residues. From germline, CDR1 is SGHRS and CDR2 YFSETQ.